This TCR beta chain was identified during a study of control samples from healthy donors and cancer patients. Between the trimmed V and J ends, which lost 3 bases and 0 bases, there was a span of 9 bases. The CDR3 loop spans 14 amino acids. CDR1 and CDR2 from the germline V gene are SGDLS and YYNGEE. In this sample, this clone turned up once. TCRdb's table, derived via immunoSEQ multiplex PCR, lists solely in-frame clones and lacks some. The sample shows 150,000 to 200,000 clones, about nine tenths of them seen only once. The clonotype was recovered from a woman between 35 and 50 years old in good health. The sample comprised blood. The V and J genes are TRBV9 and TRBJ1-1; D possibly corresponds to TRBD1 (6 bases). The CDR3, as DNA: TGTGCCAGCAGCGCAACAGGGCTGAACACTGAAGCTTTCTTT. Amino acid sequence: CASSATGLNTEAFF.